These T cell receptor beta chains were read from a single sample in a study of radiotherapy plus CTLA-4 blockade in lung cancer. Data came from immunoSEQ multiplex PCR; TCRdb stores just in-frame clones and leaves some out. This table has around 77,000 clones, roughly 80% appearing once. This specimen consisted of peripheral blood, obtained from a patient treated with radiotherapy plus ipilimumab. These receptors all come from a human donor with non-small cell lung cancer whose response to radiotherapy plus ipilimumab could not be evaluated. Both conserved end residues are part of each CDR3. The order of the fields is V gene, CDR3 length, clone size, J gene, D gene, CDR3 DNA, CDR3 protein. A D gene is named only where the DNA matches it firmly. Clone size appears in some rows only: once, few, many, or a class for an expanded clone.

TRBV9	15	.	TRBJ1-1	.	TGTGCCAGCACCGCTTCCAGGGTTCCCAGAACTGAAGCTTTCTTT	CASTASRVPRTEAFF
TRBV7-9	15	few	TRBJ1-4	.	TGTGCCAGCAGCCCACCCCTCCCCGGGAACGAAAAACTGTTTTTT	CASSPPLPGNEKLFF
TRBV6-6	14	.	TRBJ2-7	.	TGTGCCAGCAGTTACTCGTTTACAGGCTACGAGCAGTACTTC	CASSYSFTGYEQYF
TRBV25-1	13	.	TRBJ1-2	TRBD1	TGTGCCAGCAGGGAACAGGGGATTGCTGGCTACACCTTC	CASREQGIAGYTF
TRBV9	14	.	TRBJ2-7	.	TGTGCCAGCAGCGTAGGAGCGGTCTCCTACGAGCAGTACTTC	CASSVGAVSYEQYF
TRBV6-1	13	.	TRBJ1-5	.	TGTGCCAGCAGGAGTGTTGATTTTCAGCCCCAGCATTTT	CASRSVDFQPQHF
TRBV4-1	14	few	TRBJ2-7	TRBD1	TGCGCCAGCAGCCATAGACAGGGGGCCTGGGAGCAGTACTTC	CASSHRQGAWEQYF
TRBV28	12	.	TRBJ2-5	.	TGTGCCAGCAGTCGGACTTCGGAGACCCAGTACTTC	CASSRTSETQYF
TRBV28	21	.	TRBJ2-6	TRBD1	TGTGCCAGCAGTTTAAATTGGGGGACAGGGATTTTGGGCTCTGGGGCCAACGTCCTGACTTTC	CASSLNWGTGILGSGANVLTF
TRBV6-1	13	.	TRBJ2-7	.	TGTGCCAGCAGTAAGCAGGGGAGCTACGAGCAGTACTTC	CASSKQGSYEQYF
TRBV7-9	14	.	TRBJ2-5	TRBD2	TGTGCCAGCAGCCGGAGGACTAGCTGGGAGACCCAGTACTTC	CASSRRTSWETQYF
TRBV4-1	15	.	TRBJ2-3	TRBD1	TGCGCCAGCAGCCAACCCGACAGGGTGGTAGATACGCAGTATTTT	CASSQPDRVVDTQYF
TRBV27	14	.	TRBJ1-2	TRBD1	TGTGCCAGCAGTTATACAGGGGCGCGGTCTGGCTACACCTTC	CASSYTGARSGYTF
TRBV19	13	few	TRBJ1-2	TRBD1	TGTGCCAGTGGCGGGACAGGGGGCAGGAGCTACACCTTC	CASGGTGGRSYTF
TRBV7-9	17	.	TRBJ1-2	TRBD1	TGTGCCAGCAGCCCACGGACAGGGTCACTATCGACCTATGGCTACACCTTC	CASSPRTGSLSTYGYTF
TRBV5-4	14	few	TRBJ2-2	TRBD1	TGTGCCAGCAGCTCAGACAGGGGGGGCGGGGAGCTGTTTTTT	CASSSDRGGGELFF
TRBV6-5	14	.	TRBJ1-5	TRBD1	TGTGCCAGCAGTAGGACAGGGGGCGTTCAGCCCCAGCATTTT	CASSRTGGVQPQHF
TRBV7-9	15	.	TRBJ2-5	.	TGTGCTAGCAGCTTGGGGGACATGCTCCAAGAGACCCAGTACTTC	CASSLGDMLQETQYF
TRBV27	14	.	TRBJ2-1	.	TGTGCCAGCAGTTCCCTCTCCTCCTACAATGAGCAGTTCTTC	CASSSLSSYNEQFF
TRBV28	16	few	TRBJ2-3	TRBD1	TGTGCCAGCAGTTTGTCGGGACAGGGGGATGCAGATACGCAGTATTTT	CASSLSGQGDADTQYF
TRBV10-1	13	.	TRBJ2-7	TRBD1	TGCGCCAGAGACCGGGACAGGGAATACGAGCAGTACTTC	CARDRDREYEQYF
TRBV10-2	15	.	TRBJ1-3	TRBD1	TGCGCCAGCAGTGAGACGACAGGGGTTGGAAACACCATATATTTT	CASSETTGVGNTIYF
TRBV6-6	14	.	TRBJ1-4	TRBD1	TGTGCCAGCAGCCACAGGGGCACTAATGAAAAACTGTTTTTT	CASSHRGTNEKLFF
TRBV2	16	.	TRBJ2-1	.	TGTGCCAGTCCTATAGGAGGGACTCGGAACAACAATGAGCAGTTCTTC	CASPIGGTRNNNEQFF
TRBV7-2	15	once	TRBJ2-1	TRBD1	TGTGCCAGCAGCTTAGTGGGACAGGGGGTCAATGAGCAGTTCTTC	CASSLVGQGVNEQFF
TRBV7-2	15	.	TRBJ1-5	.	TGTGCCAGCAGCTTAGCACAGGGCTGGAATCAGCCCCAGCATTTT	CASSLAQGWNQPQHF
TRBV6-1	15	.	TRBJ1-5	TRBD1	TGTGCCAGCAACCGGGACAGGGCTATTAATCAGCCCCAGCATTTT	CASNRDRAINQPQHF
TRBV30	12	.	TRBJ2-5	.	TGTGCCTGGAGCCAGGGCCAAGAGACCCAGTACTTC	CAWSQGQETQYF
TRBV9	14	few	TRBJ1-2	.	TGTGCCAGCAGCGTAAGTGGAGCTTCTTATGGCTACACCTTC	CASSVSGASYGYTF
TRBV6-5	13	.	TRBJ1-2	.	TGTGCCAGCACGATGGGACTTTCTTATGGCTACACCTTC	CASTMGLSYGYTF
TRBV7-9	16	.	TRBJ1-2	.	TGTGCCAGCAGCTTACTCTTTCGGGTGCGACCCGGGGGCTACACCTTC	CASSLLFRVRPGGYTF
TRBV25-1	12	.	TRBJ1-1	.	TGTGCCAGCAGTGGAGGAATTACTGAAGCTTTCTTT	CASSGGITEAFF
TRBV4-1	15	.	TRBJ2-1	.	TGCGCCAGCAGCCAAGTTCGCGGGGGCAGGGGTGAGCAGTTCTTC	CASSQVRGGRGEQFF
TRBV7-9	16	.	TRBJ2-1	TRBD1	TGTGCCAGCAGCTCCTGGACAGGGGAAACTTACAATGAGCAGTTCTTC	CASSSWTGETYNEQFF
TRBV19	12	.	TRBJ1-5	.	TGTGCCAGTACAGATAGCAATCAGCCCCAGCATTTT	CASTDSNQPQHF
TRBV9	14	once	TRBJ2-7	.	TGTGCCAGCAGCGTAGATCCCTCCACTTACGAGCAGTACTTC	CASSVDPSTYEQYF
TRBV10-3	15	.	TRBJ1-1	.	TGTGCCATCAGTGAGACCCCAGTGGGTGAGGCTGAAGCTTTCTTT	CAISETPVGEAEAFF
TRBV28	16	once	TRBJ2-2	.	TGTGCCAGCAGTTCCCCCGGTTCTTTGGGGCGCGGGGAGCTGTTTTTT	CASSSPGSLGRGELFF
TRBV7-2	15	.	TRBJ2-7	TRBD2	TGTGCCAGCAGCCCCGGCGGCGGGGGGGGATACGAGCAGTACTTC	CASSPGGGGGYEQYF
TRBV15	19	few	TRBJ2-4	.	TGTGCCACCAGCAGAGATTACGCCGAGATTATACTAGCCAAAAACATTCAGTACTTC	CATSRDYAEIILAKNIQYF
TRBV19	15	few	TRBJ1-1	TRBD1	TGTGCCAGTAGTATTTTAAGGGGGCCGAGTACTGAAGCTTTCTTT	CASSILRGPSTEAFF
TRBV21-1	15	.	TRBJ1-5	.	TGTGCCAGCAGCAAACGGGACAGGGTCTATCAGCCCCAGCATTTT	CASSKRDRVYQPQHF
TRBV5-4	16	.	TRBJ2-7	TRBD2	TGTGCCAGCAGCCCCAGTCCTAGCGGCCCAACCTACGAGCAGTACTTC	CASSPSPSGPTYEQYF
TRBV7-3	15	.	TRBJ2-6	.	TGTGCCAGCAGCACGCAGGGTTCCGGGGCCAACGTCCTGACTTTC	CASSTQGSGANVLTF
TRBV14	16	.	TRBJ2-3	.	TGTGCCAGCAGCCTCAATGGGGCAGAAATCACAGATACGCAGTATTTT	CASSLNGAEITDTQYF
TRBV6-1	17	.	TRBJ1-4	.	TGTGCCAGCAGTGAAGGGCGCGGCGGGGGCACTAATGAAAAACTGTTTTTT	CASSEGRGGGTNEKLFF
TRBV6-6	15	.	TRBJ2-7	.	TGTGCCAGCAGTTACATCTCTCAGGCCTCCTACGAGCAGTACTTC	CASSYISQASYEQYF
TRBV7-3	17	.	TRBJ2-5	TRBD2	TGTGCCAGTGCCCGAGGGAGCGGGGGGGCTTGGCAAGAGACCCAGTACTTC	CASARGSGGAWQETQYF
TRBV6-4	15	.	TRBJ2-1	TRBD1	TGTGCCAGCTCTAGACAGGGGGGTTCCTACAATGAGCAGTTCTTC	CASSRQGGSYNEQFF
TRBV4-1	17	.	TRBJ2-1	TRBD2	TGCGCCAGCAGCCATGGCCCCCTAGCGGGGGTTTACAATGAGCAGTTCTTC	CASSHGPLAGVYNEQFF
TRBV6-1	13	.	TRBJ2-7	.	TGTGCCAGCAGTTATCACCGGGGAGCCGAGCAGTACTTC	CASSYHRGAEQYF
TRBV5-1	16	.	TRBJ2-2	TRBD1	TGCGCCAGCAGCACGGATGGACAGGGAAGCACCGGGGAGCTGTTTTTT	CASSTDGQGSTGELFF
TRBV5-1	15	few	TRBJ2-7	TRBD1	TGCGCCAGCAGTCAGACAGGGGGCGCGGGCTACGAGCAGTACTTC	CASSQTGGAGYEQYF
TRBV28	13	few	TRBJ1-6	.	TGTGCCATATCAGCGGGGTATAATTCACCCCTCCACTTT	CAISAGYNSPLHF
TRBV27	15	.	TRBJ1-5	TRBD1	TGTGCCAGCAGTTTCGGAACAGGGGGCAATCAGCCCCAGCATTTT	CASSFGTGGNQPQHF
TRBV19	12	few	TRBJ1-2	TRBD1	TGTGCCAGCCGGGACAGGGGCTATGGCTACACCTTC	CASRDRGYGYTF
TRBV4-1	14	.	TRBJ2-3	.	TGTGCCAGCAGCCACGGTCCCAGGGAAGATACGCAGTATTTT	CASSHGPREDTQYF